The 6 T cell receptor beta chains below all came from one sample that was sequenced in a study of T cell clonotyping in hematopoietic cell transplantation. Assay used: immunoSEQ multiplex PCR; TCRdb lists only in-frame clones, some missing. The table has approximately 20,000 clones, approximately 80% seen once. The material sequenced was peripheral blood mononuclear cells. The receptors originated from a man in his 60s in good health. Some clones in this sample may be carry-over from other donors' samples.

This chain links TRBV19 with TRBJ2-1; 9 bases match TRBD2. The CDR3 runs to 13 residues. J lost 6 bases, V lost 7 bases, and 4 bases had no gene match. Germline V gene sequence: CDR1 LNHDA, CDR2 SQIVND (reference sequence). The CDR3 here is CASMREGFNEQFF. As DNA, the CDR3 is TGTGCCAGTATGCGGGAGGGTTTCAATGAGCAGTTCTTC.

This clone was recorded a few times. V and J are TRBV29-1 and TRBJ2-2, with D possibly matching TRBD1 (5 bases). This CDR3 has 13 amino acids. Germline assignment: CDR1 SQVTM and CDR2 ANQGSEA. Trimming stripped 5 bases from V and 1 base from J, with 8 bases between. The CDR3 loop is CSVNRGNTGELFF. The CDR3 region has the DNA TGCAGCGTTAATAGGGGGAACACCGGGGAGCTGTTTTTT.

The chain employs TRBV10-3 and TRBJ1-1, with D perhaps matching TRBD1 (6 bases). Germline CDR1 ENHRY, CDR2 SYGVKD. V lost 3 bases and J 6 bases, leaving 17 bases between the germline ends. This CDR3 is built from 15 residues. DNA for the CDR3: TGTGCCATCAGTGAAAGTACAGGGTACAGGGCTGAAGCTTTCTTT. Residues: CAISESTGYRAEAFF.

This clone came up a few times. The chain recombines TRBV5-5 with TRBJ1-2; unclear D gene. Trimming took 0 bases from V and 4 from J, leaving 7 bases between them. Germline values: CDR1 SGHKS, CDR2 YYEKEE (reference sequence). CDR3 length equals 13 residues. As DNA, the CDR3 is TGTGCCAGCAGCTTGGAATGGTTCTATGGCTACACCTTC. This encodes CASSLEWFYGYTF.

The chain combines TRBV6-5 with TRBJ1-1; tentative D call: TRBD1 (6 bases). V was trimmed by 4 bases and J by 2 bases, leaving 11 bases between them. This CDR3 contains 14 residues. The germline V gene has CDR1 MNHEY and CDR2 SVGAGI. The CDR3 DNA reads as TGTGCCAGCAGTTTCGACAGGTCCAACACTGAAGCTTTCTTT. Its translation: CASSFDRSNTEAFF.

The chain joins TRBV7-2 to TRBJ2-7; 10 bases are a match to TRBD1. Germline CDR1 SGHTA, CDR2 FQGNSA. The J segment lost 7 bases and the V segment lost 6 bases, leaving 12 bases of the junction unmatched. This CDR3 is 15 amino acids long. The CDR3 sequence is CASRSRTGGTLEQYF. The CDR3, as DNA: TGTGCCAGCAGATCTAGGACAGGGGGTACGTTGGAGCAGTACTTC.